The 5 T cell receptor beta chains below come from one sample, sequenced in a study of cytomegalovirus exposure and HLA in healthy donors. Measured with immunoSEQ multiplex PCR; TCRdb has only the in-frame clones, and not every one. Here the sample spans fewer than 250,000 clones, roughly 83% being singletons. The sequenced material came from PBMCs. Receptors originate from a woman under 30 in good health and CMV-seronegative.

This chain's CDR3 is CASSEFGSGAWPQHF. CDR3 nucleotides: TGCGCCAGCAGTGAGTTTGGGTCAGGGGCTTGGCCCCAGCATTTT. The chain employs TRBV10-2 and TRBJ1-5, with TRBD1 as a possible D gene (6 bases). The CDR3 is made up of 15 amino acids. The germline V gene encodes CDR1 WSHSY and CDR2 SAAADI. V was trimmed by 1 base and J by 9 bases, leaving 16 bases between them.

CDR3 nucleotide sequence: TGTGCCAGCTTTGATACAGGGGGGAACACTGAAGCTTTCTTT. Translation gives CASFDTGGNTEAFF. The chain couples TRBV5-6 to TRBJ1-1; 8 nucleotides align to TRBD1. V was clipped by 7 bases and J by 1 base; unmatched bases: 6. CDR1 and CDR2 (germline): SGHDT, YYEEEE. This CDR3 contains 14 residues.

The CDR3 DNA reads TGTGCCAGCAGCCCCCCAGGATCGGGGGGATTCACAGATACGCAGTATTTT. Translated, it gives CASSPPGSGGFTDTQYF. This chain joins TRBV4-2 and TRBJ2-3; 7 bases align to TRBD2. Per the germline V gene, CDR1 is LGHNA and CDR2 is YNFKEQ. The junction had 12 bases not matched to a gene; V was cut back by 4 bases and J by 2 bases. This CDR3 is built from 17 residues.

J is TRBJ2-7 and V is TRBV5-1; weak D call: TRBD2 (6 bases). The CDR3 runs 17 residues. The V gene's germline CDR1 is SGHRS and CDR2 YFSETQ. V dropped 0 bases and J dropped 6 bases, with 22 bases sitting between them. Here the CDR3 DNA reads TGCGCCAGCAGCTTGGTTGGTTGGGAGGTAACGGCTGGCGAGCAGTACTTC. Its translation: CASSLVGWEVTAGEQYF.

The CDR3 sequence is CAWSVLSSGGTDTQYF. The CDR3, as DNA: TGTGCCTGGAGTGTACTGTCTAGCGGGGGTACAGATACGCAGTATTTT. The chain links TRBV30 to TRBJ2-3; 10 bases align to TRBD2. The CDR3 covers 16 residues. J gave up 3 bases and V 0 bases, and 6 bases lay outside the gene matches. Germline values: CDR1 GTSNPN, CDR2 SVGIG (reference sequence).